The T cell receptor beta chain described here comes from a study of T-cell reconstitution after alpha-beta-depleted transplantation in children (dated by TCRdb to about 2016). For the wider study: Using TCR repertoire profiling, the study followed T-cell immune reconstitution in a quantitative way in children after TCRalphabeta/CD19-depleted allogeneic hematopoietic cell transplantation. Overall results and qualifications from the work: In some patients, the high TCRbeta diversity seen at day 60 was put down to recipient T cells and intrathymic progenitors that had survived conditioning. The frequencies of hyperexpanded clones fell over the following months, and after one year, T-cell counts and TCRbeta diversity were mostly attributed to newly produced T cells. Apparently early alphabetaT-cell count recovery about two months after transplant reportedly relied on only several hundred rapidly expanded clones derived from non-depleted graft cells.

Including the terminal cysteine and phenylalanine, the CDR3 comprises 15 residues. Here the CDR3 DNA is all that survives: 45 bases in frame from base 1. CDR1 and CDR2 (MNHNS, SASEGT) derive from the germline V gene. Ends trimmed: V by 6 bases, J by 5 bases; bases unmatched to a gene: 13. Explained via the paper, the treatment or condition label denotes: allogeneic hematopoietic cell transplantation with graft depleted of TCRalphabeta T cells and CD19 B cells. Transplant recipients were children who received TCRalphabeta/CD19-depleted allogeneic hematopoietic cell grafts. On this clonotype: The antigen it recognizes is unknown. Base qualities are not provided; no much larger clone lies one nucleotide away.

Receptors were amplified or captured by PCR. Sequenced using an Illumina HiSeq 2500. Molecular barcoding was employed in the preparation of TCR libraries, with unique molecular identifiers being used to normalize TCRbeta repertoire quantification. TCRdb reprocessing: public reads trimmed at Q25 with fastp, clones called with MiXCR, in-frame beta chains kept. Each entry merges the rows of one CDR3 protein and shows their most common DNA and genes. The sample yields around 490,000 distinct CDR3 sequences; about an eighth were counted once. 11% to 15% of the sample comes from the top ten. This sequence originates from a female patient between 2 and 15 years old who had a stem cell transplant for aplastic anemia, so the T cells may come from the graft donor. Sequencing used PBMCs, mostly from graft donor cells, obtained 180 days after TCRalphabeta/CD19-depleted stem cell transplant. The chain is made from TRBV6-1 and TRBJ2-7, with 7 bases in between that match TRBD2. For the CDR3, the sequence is CASRRTGLCLDEQYF. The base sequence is TGTGCCAGCAGACGAACGGGACTATGCTTAGACGAGCAGTACTTC.